Below are 15 T cell receptor beta chains sequenced from a single sample in a study of control samples from healthy donors and cancer patients. Sequencing used immunoSEQ multiplex PCR; TCRdb keeps in-frame clones, though not all of them. This sample has about 220,000 clones, with around 94% found just once. Sequenced: blood. These receptors originate from a man aged 45-65 years in good health.

The chain carries TRBV19 and TRBJ1-3; D ambiguous. CDR3 length: 19 amino acids. Trimming cost V 6 bases and J 4 bases, with 28 bases left between them. Germline loops: CDR1 LNHDA, CDR2 SQIVND (reference sequence). In DNA, the CDR3 is TGTGCCAGTAGCCACACCTCGCGAACACCTAACTCGTCCGGAAACACCATATATTTT. Protein sequence: CASSHTSRTPNSSGNTIYF.

The chain uses TRBV29-1 and TRBJ2-3; D gene uncertain. The ends were cut back, 4 bases at V and 6 bases at J, with 5 bases in the middle. The CDR3 has 10 residues. Germline lookup yields CDR1 SQVTM and CDR2 ANQGSEA. CDR3 DNA: TGCAGCGTTGGAGAGGATACGCAGTATTTT. Residues: CSVGEDTQYF.

As for this clone: The sample carries other DNA sequences with the same CDR3. The chain links TRBV28 to TRBJ1-2; a possible D gene is TRBD1 (5 bases). The CDR3 is 15 amino acids. Germline V gene sequence: CDR1 MDHEN, CDR2 SYDVKM. The germline V and J ends were trimmed by 6 bases and 5 bases, with 19 bases remaining between them. As DNA, the CDR3 is TGTGCCAGCAGCCCCTCGAGACAGAGACCTTATGGCTACACCTTC. Translating gives CASSPSRQRPYGYTF.

The CDR3 reads CASRPASRSSYEQYF. CDR3 DNA sequence: TGTGCCAGCAGACCGGCGTCAAGAAGCTCCTACGAGCAGTACTTC. J is TRBJ2-7 and V is TRBV5-4; D call uncertain. The CDR3 is 15 amino acids. The V and J ends lost 5 bases and 0 bases respectively, with 15 bases between them. Per the germline V gene, CDR1 is SGHNT and CDR2 is YYREEE (reference sequence).

The chain has TRBV5-6 and TRBJ2-5; weak D call: TRBD2 (6 bases). The germline V and J ends were trimmed by 5 bases and 2 bases, with 13 bases remaining between them. This CDR3 region has 14 residues. In germline, CDR1 is SGHDT, CDR2 YYEEEE. Written as DNA, the CDR3 is TGTGCCAGCAGACCGATGGGGGGACAAGAGACCCAGTACTTC. This codes for CASRPMGGQETQYF.

The chain joins TRBV19 to TRBJ1-1; 9 bases fit TRBD1. The trim removed 5 bases at V and 4 bases at J, leaving 5 bases unmatched. CDR3 length: 14 amino acids. Germline V CDR1 and CDR2: LNHDA, SQIVND (reference sequence). The chain's CDR3 is CASSVPGQGTEAFF. The CDR3 DNA follows: TGTGCCAGTAGTGTACCGGGACAGGGCACTGAAGCTTTCTTT.

The J gene is TRBJ1-6, the V gene TRBV5-1, with D possibly matching TRBD1 (6 bases). Germline-derived CDR1 and CDR2 are SGHRS and YFSETQ. CDR3 length equals 17 residues. V was trimmed by 2 bases and J by 8 bases, leaving 20 bases between them. The CDR3 spells CASSLQGPRGGDSPLHF. The CDR3 nucleotides read TGCGCCAGCAGCTTACAGGGACCCCGCGGAGGTGATTCACCCCTCCACTTT.

This rearrangement joins TRBV15 to TRBJ2-7; D perhaps matches TRBD1 (7 bases). The CDR3 sequence is 15 residues long. CDR1 and CDR2 (germline): LNHNV, YYDKDF (reference sequence). The CDR3 is CVTSQGGTGSYEQYV. The CDR3 DNA reads TGTGTCACCAGCCAGGGGGGAACGGGCTCCTACGAGCAGTACGTC.

The gene calls are TRBV7-2 and TRBJ1-4, with D possibly TRBD1 on 5 matching bases. CDR1 and CDR2 from the germline V gene are SGHTA and FQGNSA. CDR3 length equals 17 residues. The V end lost 1 base, the J end lost 7 bases, and 19 bases lay between the germline ends. CDR3 in DNA: TGTGCCAGCAGCTTAGAAATTTCGGGGCCAACGGCTGAAAAACTGTTTTTT. Encoded protein: CASSLEISGPTAEKLFF.

V usage is TRBV5-1 and J usage is TRBJ1-4; D uncertain. CDR1 SGHRS and CDR2 YFSETQ come from the germline V gene. This CDR3 is built from 16 residues. V was cut by 4 bases and J by 6 bases, with 19 bases left in between. The CDR3 spells CASSLAQSWGDEKLFF. The CDR3 bases are TGCGCCAGCAGCCTCGCCCAATCCTGGGGAGATGAAAAACTGTTTTTT. The whole variable domain, remainder taken from reference TRBV5-1 and TRBJ1-4, is KAGVTQTPRYLIKTRGQQVTLSCSPISGHRSVSWYQQTPGQGLQFLFEYFSETQRNKGNFPGRFSGRQFSNSRSEMNVSTLELGDSALYLCASSLAQSWGDEKLFFGSGTQLSVL.

J is TRBJ1-2 and V is TRBV18; 10 bases are a match to TRBD1. This CDR3 spans 14 amino acids. Germline V gene sequence: CDR1 KGHSH, CDR2 LQKENI. Trimming removed 3 bases from V and 5 bases from J; junction bases left unmatched: 3. The CDR3 nucleotides read TGTGCCAGCTCACCGGGGACAGGGGTATATGGCTACACCTTC. Amino acid sequence: CASSPGTGVYGYTF.

V usage is TRBV11-2 and J usage is TRBJ2-1, with D uncertain. CDR1 and CDR2 from the germline V gene are SGHAT and FQNNGV. This CDR3 spans 13 amino acids. V dropped 1 base and J dropped 13 bases, with 14 bases sitting between them. The CDR3 nucleotides are TGTGCCAGCAGCTTAGGAAGGTTCAACGGTCAGTTCTTC. Translating it yields CASSLGRFNGQFF.

This clone was detected only once. V gene TRBV12-2 combines with J gene TRBJ2-7; TRBD1, the table's D call, lacks a check against the DNA. TRBV12-2 is assigned pseudogene status. The CDR3 has 12 residues. The CDR3 DNA reads TGTGCAAGTCGCTTAAGCACAGGGTTGCAGTACGTC. As protein: CASRLSTGLQYV.

This clone showed up just once. The V and J genes are TRBV28 and TRBJ2-7; TRBD2 matches 8 bases. V shed 5 bases, J shed 8 bases, and the junction held 8 bases outside the gene matches. The germline V gene encodes CDR1 MDHEN and CDR2 SYDVKM. There are 13 residues in the CDR3. CDR3 loop: CASSSGGTSKQYV. For the CDR3, the DNA is TGTGCCAGCAGTAGCGGGGGTACGTCTAAGCAGTACGTC.

The rearrangement joins TRBV5-1 to TRBJ1-2; the match to TRBD1 covers 7 bases. The length of the CDR3 is 15 residues. The V gene's germline CDR1 is SGHRS and CDR2 YFSETQ. The V segment lost 3 bases and the J segment 5 bases; nucleotides outside the gene matches: 10. CDR3 DNA sequence: TGCGCCAGCAGCTCGGAGGGGGCAAATGGGTATGGCTACACCTTC. It codes for CASSSEGANGYGYTF.